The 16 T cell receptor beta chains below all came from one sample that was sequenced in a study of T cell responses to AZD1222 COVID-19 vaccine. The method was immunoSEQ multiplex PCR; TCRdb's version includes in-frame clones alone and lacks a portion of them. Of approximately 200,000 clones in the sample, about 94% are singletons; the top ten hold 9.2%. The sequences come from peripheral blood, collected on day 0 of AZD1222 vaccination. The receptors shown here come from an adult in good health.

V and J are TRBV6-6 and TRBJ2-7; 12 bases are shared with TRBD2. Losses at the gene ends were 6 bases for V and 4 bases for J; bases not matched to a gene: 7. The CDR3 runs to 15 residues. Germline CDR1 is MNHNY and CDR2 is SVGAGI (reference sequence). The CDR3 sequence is CASSRPTSGGYEQYF. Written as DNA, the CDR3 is TGTGCCAGCAGCCGACCGACTAGCGGGGGATACGAGCAGTACTTC.

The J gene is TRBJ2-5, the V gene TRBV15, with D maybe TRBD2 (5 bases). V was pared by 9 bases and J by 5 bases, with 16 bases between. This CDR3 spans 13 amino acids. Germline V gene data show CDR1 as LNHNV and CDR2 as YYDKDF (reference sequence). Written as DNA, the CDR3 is TGTGCCACTGCCGACGTTGCGGGCGAGACCCAGTACTTC. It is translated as CATADVAGETQYF.

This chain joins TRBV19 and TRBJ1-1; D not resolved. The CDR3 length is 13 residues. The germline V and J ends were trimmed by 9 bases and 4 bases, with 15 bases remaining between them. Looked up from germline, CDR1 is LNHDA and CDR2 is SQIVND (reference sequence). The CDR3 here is CASQTGRRTEAFF. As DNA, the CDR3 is TGTGCCAGCCAAACCGGGAGGCGCACTGAAGCTTTCTTT. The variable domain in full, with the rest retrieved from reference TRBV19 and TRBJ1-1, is DGGITQSPKYLFRKEGQNVTLSCEQNLNHDAMYWYRQDPGQGLRLIYYSQIVNDFQKGDIAEGYSVSREKKESFPLTVTSAQKNPTAFYLCASQTGRRTEAFFGQGTRLTVV.

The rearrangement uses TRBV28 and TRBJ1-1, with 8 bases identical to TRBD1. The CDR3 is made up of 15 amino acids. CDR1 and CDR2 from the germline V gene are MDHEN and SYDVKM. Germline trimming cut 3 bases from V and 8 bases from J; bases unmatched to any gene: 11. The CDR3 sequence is CASSFIGTGQQEAFF. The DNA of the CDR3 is TGTGCCAGCAGTTTTATTGGGACAGGACAGCAAGAAGCTTTCTTT.

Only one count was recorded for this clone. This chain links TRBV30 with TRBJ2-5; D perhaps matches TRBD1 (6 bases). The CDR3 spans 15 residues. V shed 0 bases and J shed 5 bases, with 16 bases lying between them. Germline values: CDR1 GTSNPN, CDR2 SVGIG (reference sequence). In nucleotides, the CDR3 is TGTGCCTGGAGTGTAGTTACAGGGCCCTTCGAGACCCAGTACTTC. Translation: CAWSVVTGPFETQYF.

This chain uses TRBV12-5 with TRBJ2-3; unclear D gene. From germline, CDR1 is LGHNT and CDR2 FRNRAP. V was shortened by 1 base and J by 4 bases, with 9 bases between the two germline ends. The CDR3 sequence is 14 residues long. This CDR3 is CASGLGQPSDTQYF. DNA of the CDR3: TGTGCTAGTGGTTTGGGCCAGCCCTCAGATACGCAGTATTTT.

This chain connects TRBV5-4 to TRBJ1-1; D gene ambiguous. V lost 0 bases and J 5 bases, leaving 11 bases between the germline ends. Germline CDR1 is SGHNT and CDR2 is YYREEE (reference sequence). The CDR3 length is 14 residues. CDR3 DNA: TGTGCCAGCAGCTTGGATGAGAGGGAAACTGAAGCTTTCTTT. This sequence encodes CASSLDERETEAFF.

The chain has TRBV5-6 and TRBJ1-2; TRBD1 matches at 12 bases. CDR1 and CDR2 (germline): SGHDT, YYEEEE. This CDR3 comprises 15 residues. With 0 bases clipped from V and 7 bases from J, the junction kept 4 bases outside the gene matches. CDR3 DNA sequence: TGTGCCAGCAGCTTGGGGGACAGGGGGCATAGTGGCTACACCTTC. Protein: CASSLGDRGHSGYTF.

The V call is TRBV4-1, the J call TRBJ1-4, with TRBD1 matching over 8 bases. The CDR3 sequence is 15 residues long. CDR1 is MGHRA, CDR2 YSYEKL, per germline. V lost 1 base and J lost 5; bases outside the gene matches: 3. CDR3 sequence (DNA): TGCGCCAGCAGCCAAGTGGACAGGGACAATGAAAAACTGTTTTTT. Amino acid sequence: CASSQVDRDNEKLFF.

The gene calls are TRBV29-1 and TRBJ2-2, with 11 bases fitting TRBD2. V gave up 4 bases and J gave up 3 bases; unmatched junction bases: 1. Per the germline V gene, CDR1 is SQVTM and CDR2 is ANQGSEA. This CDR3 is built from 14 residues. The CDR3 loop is CSVAGLADTGELFF. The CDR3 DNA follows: TGCAGCGTTGCGGGACTAGCGGACACCGGGGAGCTGTTTTTT.

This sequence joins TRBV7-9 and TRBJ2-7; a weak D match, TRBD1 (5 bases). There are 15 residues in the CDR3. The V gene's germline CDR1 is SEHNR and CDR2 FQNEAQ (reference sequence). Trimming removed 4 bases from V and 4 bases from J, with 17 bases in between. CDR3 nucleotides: TGTGCCAGCAGCTCCTCTGGACAAGCTCTATACGAGCAGTACTTC. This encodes CASSSSGQALYEQYF. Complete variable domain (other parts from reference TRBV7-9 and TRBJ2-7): DTGVSQNPRHKITKRGQNVTFRCDPISEHNRLYWYRQTLGQGPEFLTYFQNEAQLEKSRLLSDRFSAERPKGSFSTLEIQRTEQGDSAMYLCASSSSGQALYEQYFGPGTRLTVT.

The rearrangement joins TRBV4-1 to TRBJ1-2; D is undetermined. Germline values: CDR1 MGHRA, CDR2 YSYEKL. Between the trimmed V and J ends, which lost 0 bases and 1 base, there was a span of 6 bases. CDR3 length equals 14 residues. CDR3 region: CASSQEVRNYGYTF. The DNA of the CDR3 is TGCGCCAGCAGCCAAGAGGTCCGTAACTATGGCTACACCTTC.

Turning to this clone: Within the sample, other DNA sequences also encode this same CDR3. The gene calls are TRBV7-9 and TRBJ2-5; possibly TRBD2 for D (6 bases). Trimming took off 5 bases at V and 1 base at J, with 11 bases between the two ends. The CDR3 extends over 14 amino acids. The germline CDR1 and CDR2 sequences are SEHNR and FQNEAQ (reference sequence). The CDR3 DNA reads TGTGCCAGCAGCCTCGGACTACTCCAAGAGACCCAGTACTTC. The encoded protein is CASSLGLLQETQYF.

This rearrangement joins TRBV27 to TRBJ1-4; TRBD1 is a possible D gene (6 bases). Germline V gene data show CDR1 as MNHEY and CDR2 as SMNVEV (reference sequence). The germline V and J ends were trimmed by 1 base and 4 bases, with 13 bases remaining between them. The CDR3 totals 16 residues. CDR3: CASSLLGQGINEKLFF. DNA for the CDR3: TGTGCCAGCAGTTTATTGGGTCAGGGGATTAATGAAAAACTGTTTTTT.

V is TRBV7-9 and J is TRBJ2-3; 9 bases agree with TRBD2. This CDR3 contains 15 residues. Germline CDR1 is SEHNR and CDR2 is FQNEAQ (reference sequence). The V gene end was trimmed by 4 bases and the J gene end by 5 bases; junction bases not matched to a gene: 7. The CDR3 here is CASSYGLARQDTQYF. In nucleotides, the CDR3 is TGTGCCAGCAGCTACGGACTAGCGAGGCAAGATACGCAGTATTTT.

DNA for the CDR3: TGTGCCAGCACTCGGACTAGCGCCGGCTACGAGCAGTACTTC. This gives the protein CASTRTSAGYEQYF. The V and J genes are TRBV6-5 and TRBJ2-7, with TRBD2 matching 9 bases. The J segment lost 3 bases and the V segment lost 7 bases, leaving 7 bases of the junction unmatched. Germline V gives CDR1 MNHEY, CDR2 SVGAGI. This CDR3 region has 14 residues.